This is a list of T cell receptor beta chains from one sample in a study of T cells in Graves' hyperthyroidism and ophthalmopathy. TCRdb reprocessed the multiplex PCR reads via MiXCR and lists one record per CDR3 protein. The sample yields roughly 660,000 distinct CDR3 sequences, around 15% seen once. Sequencing was done on a sample of blood. These receptors all stem from a man aged 45-60 years with Graves' hyperthyroidism. Each CDR3 is given with its conserved first and last residue. A D gene is named only where the DNA matches it firmly. Clone size, where shown, is once, few, many, or a class for clones that have expanded.

d_call: TRBD2; v_call: TRBV12-3/TRBV12-4; j_call: TRBJ2-1; clone_size: .; cdr3_nt: TGTGCCAGCAGCCCTGAGCTAGCGGGAGGGCATGAGCAGTTCTTC; cdr3_aa: CASSPELAGGHEQFF
d_call: .; v_call: TRBV6-1; j_call: TRBJ2-7; clone_size: many; cdr3_nt: TGTGCCAGCAAGGTCGTGGACGAGCAGTACTTC; cdr3_aa: CASKVVDEQYF
d_call: TRBD1; v_call: TRBV7-3; j_call: TRBJ2-1; clone_size: .; cdr3_nt: TGTGCCAGCAGCTTAAGACTAGGACAGGGGAAAGTTGACAATGAGCAGTTCTTC; cdr3_aa: CASSLRLGQGKVDNEQFF
d_call: .; v_call: TRBV20-1; j_call: TRBJ1-6; clone_size: many; cdr3_nt: TGCAGTGCTAGAGACAGGGTTAGCTCCTATAATTCACCCCTCCACTTT; cdr3_aa: CSARDRVSSYNSPLHF
d_call: TRBD2; v_call: TRBV10-3; j_call: TRBJ2-5; clone_size: once; cdr3_nt: TGTGCCATCAGACGGGAGGGCCTGGTTGAGACCCAGTACTTC; cdr3_aa: CAIRREGLVETQYF
d_call: TRBD1; v_call: TRBV5-1; j_call: TRBJ2-1; clone_size: .; cdr3_nt: TGCGCCAGCATCATGGACAGGGGCAATGAGCAGTTCTTC; cdr3_aa: CASIMDRGNEQFF
d_call: .; v_call: TRBV20-1; j_call: TRBJ1-1; clone_size: few; cdr3_nt: TGCAGTGCTAGAGCGGCAGGTAGGACTGAAGCTTTCTTT; cdr3_aa: CSARAAGRTEAFF
d_call: .; v_call: TRBV5-8; j_call: TRBJ1-6; clone_size: once; cdr3_nt: TGTGCCAGCAGCTTCTCCCTGTCGTACAGGGAGGTAAATTCACCCCTCCACTTT; cdr3_aa: CASSFSLSYREVNSPLHF
d_call: .; v_call: TRBV12-3/TRBV12-4; j_call: TRBJ1-2; clone_size: many; cdr3_nt: TGTGCCAGCAGAAGAGGGTTTGGCTACACCTTC; cdr3_aa: CASRRGFGYTF
d_call: .; v_call: TRBV27; j_call: TRBJ1-1; clone_size: many; cdr3_nt: TGTGCCAGCAGTTTGGGAGGAGATGAAGCTTTCTTT; cdr3_aa: CASSLGGDEAFF
d_call: .; v_call: TRBV20-1; j_call: TRBJ2-1; clone_size: .; cdr3_nt: TGCAGTGCTAACATTAGGGTATTGAGGTCGCAGTTCTTC; cdr3_aa: CSANIRVLRSQFF
d_call: .; v_call: TRBV19; j_call: TRBJ2-3; clone_size: .; cdr3_nt: TGTGCCAGTAGTATATCCCTGGGGGGTGCAGATACGCAGTATTTT; cdr3_aa: CASSISLGGADTQYF
d_call: TRBD1; v_call: TRBV29-1; j_call: TRBJ2-5; clone_size: few; cdr3_nt: TGCAGCGTTGGACAGGGGATCCAAGAGACCCAGTACTTC; cdr3_aa: CSVGQGIQETQYF
d_call: TRBD2; v_call: TRBV18; j_call: TRBJ2-1; clone_size: many; cdr3_nt: TGTGCCAGCTCACCACCGGGGACTAGCGGGAGAGGTGAGCAGTTCTTC; cdr3_aa: CASSPPGTSGRGEQFF
d_call: TRBD1; v_call: TRBV28; j_call: TRBJ1-6; clone_size: .; cdr3_nt: TGTGCCAGTCTCCGGGACAGGGGTCTTTCACCCCTCCACTTT; cdr3_aa: CASLRDRGLSPLHF
d_call: TRBD2; v_call: TRBV27; j_call: TRBJ2-1; clone_size: many; cdr3_nt: TGTGCCAGCAGTTTTGGGACTACCGACAATGAGCAGTTCTTC; cdr3_aa: CASSFGTTDNEQFF
d_call: .; v_call: TRBV2; j_call: TRBJ2-7; clone_size: .; cdr3_nt: TGTGCCAGCAGCCGGACTATCTCCAGCTCCTACGAGCAGTACTTC; cdr3_aa: CASSRTISSSYEQYF
d_call: .; v_call: TRBV20-1; j_call: TRBJ2-7; clone_size: many; cdr3_nt: TGCAGTGCTAGAGATTTGGGAGTACTCTACGAGCAGTACTTC; cdr3_aa: CSARDLGVLYEQYF